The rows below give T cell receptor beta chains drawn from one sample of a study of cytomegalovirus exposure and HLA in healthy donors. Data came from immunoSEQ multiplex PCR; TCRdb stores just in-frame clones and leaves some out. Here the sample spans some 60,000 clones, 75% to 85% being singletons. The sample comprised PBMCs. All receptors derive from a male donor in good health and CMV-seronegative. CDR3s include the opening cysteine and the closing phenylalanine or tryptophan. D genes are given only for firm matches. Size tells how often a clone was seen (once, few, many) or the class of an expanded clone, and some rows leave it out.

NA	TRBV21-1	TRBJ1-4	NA	CASSPLRRGQGGFIEKLFF	TGTGCCAGCAGCCCCCTACGCCGCGGCCAAGGGGGTTTTATAGAAAAACTGTTTTTT
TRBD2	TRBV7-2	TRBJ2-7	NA	CASSLVSSGGAPYEQYF	TGTGCCAGCAGCTTAGTGTCTAGCGGGGGGGCACCCTACGAGCAGTACTTC
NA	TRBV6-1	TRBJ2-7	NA	CASSDNVGRAPDEQYF	TGTGCCAGCAGTGATAATGTAGGCAGGGCCCCTGACGAGCAGTACTTC
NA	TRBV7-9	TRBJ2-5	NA	CASSLFREETQYF	TGTGCCAGCAGCTTATTCCGGGAAGAGACCCAGTACTTC
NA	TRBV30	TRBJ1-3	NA	CAWSRRGLAGNTIYF	TGTGCCTGGAGTAGGCGGGGGCTAGCTGGAAACACCATATATTTT
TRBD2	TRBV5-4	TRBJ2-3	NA	CASSRSGGSTDTQYF	TGTGCCAGCAGCCGTAGCGGGGGGAGCACAGATACGCAGTATTTT
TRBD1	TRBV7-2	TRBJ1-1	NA	CASSTDRGNTEAFF	TGTGCCAGCAGCACAGACAGGGGGAACACTGAAGCTTTCTTT
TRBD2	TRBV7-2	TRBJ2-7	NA	CASSSSGGASYEQYF	TGTGCCAGCAGCTCTAGCGGGGGGGCCTCCTACGAGCAGTACTTC
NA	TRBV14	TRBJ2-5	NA	CASSQPQGQETQYF	TGTGCCAGCAGCCAGCCGCAGGGCCAAGAGACCCAGTACTTC
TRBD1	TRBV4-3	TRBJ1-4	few	CASSRLRDRGREKLFF	TGCGCCAGCAGCCGCCTCCGGGACAGGGGGCGAGAAAAACTGTTTTTT
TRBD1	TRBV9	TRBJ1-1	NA	CASSAGTGIGGLNTEAFF	TGTGCCAGCAGCGCCGGGACAGGGATTGGGGGCTTGAACACTGAAGCTTTCTTT
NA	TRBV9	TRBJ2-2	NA	CASSERANTGELFF	TGTGCCAGCAGCGAACGCGCGAACACCGGGGAGCTGTTTTTT
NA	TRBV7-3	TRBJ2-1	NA	CASSLIHNTEQFF	TGTGCCAGCAGCTTAATCCACAACACTGAGCAGTTCTTC
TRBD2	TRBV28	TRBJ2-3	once	CASSSVASGTDTQYF	TGTGCCAGCAGTTCGGTGGCTAGCGGAACAGATACGCAGTATTTT
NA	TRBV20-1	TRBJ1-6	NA	CSAPPPPLHF	TGCAGTGCTCCCCCTCCACCCCTCCACTTT
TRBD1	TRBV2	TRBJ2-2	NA	CASSEWVQGQGTGELFF	TGTGCCAGCAGTGAATGGGTTCAGGGACAGGGGACCGGGGAGCTGTTTTTT
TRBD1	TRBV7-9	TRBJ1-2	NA	CASSLGVSDRVDGYTF	TGTGCCAGCAGCTTAGGGGTTTCTGACAGGGTGGATGGCTACACCTTC
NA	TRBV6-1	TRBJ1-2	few	CASSEAERVGYTF	TGTGCCAGCAGTGAAGCGGAGCGAGTGGGCTACACCTTC
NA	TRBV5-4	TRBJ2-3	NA	CASTPRGHTDTQYF	TGTGCCAGCACCCCGCGCGGGCACACAGATACGCAGTATTTT
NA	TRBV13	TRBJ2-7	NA	CASSLGESSYEQYF	TGTGCCAGCAGCTTAGGGGAGAGCTCCTACGAGCAGTACTTC
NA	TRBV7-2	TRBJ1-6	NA	CASSSYNSPLHF	TGTGCCAGCAGCTCATATAATTCACCCCTCCACTTT
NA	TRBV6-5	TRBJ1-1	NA	CASSYRLQVNTEAFF	TGTGCCAGCAGTTACAGATTACAGGTGAACACTGAAGCTTTCTTT
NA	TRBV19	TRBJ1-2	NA	CASSIDRVGYGYTF	TGTGCCAGTAGTATAGATCGGGTGGGCTATGGCTACACCTTC
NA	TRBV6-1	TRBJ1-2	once	CASRILANYGYTF	TGTGCCAGCAGGATACTAGCTAACTATGGCTACACCTTC
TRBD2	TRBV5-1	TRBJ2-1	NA	CASSPIDPGTRQYNEQFF	TGCGCCAGCAGCCCAATCGACCCCGGGACTAGACAATACAATGAGCAGTTCTTC
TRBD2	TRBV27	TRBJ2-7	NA	CASSLEWGGAYEQYF	TGTGCCAGCAGCTTGGAGTGGGGAGGGGCCTACGAGCAGTACTTC
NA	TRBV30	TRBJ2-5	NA	CAWSTRQGARRETQYF	TGTGCCTGGAGTACCCGACAAGGGGCGCGTCGAGAGACCCAGTACTTC
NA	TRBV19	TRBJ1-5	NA	CASSKKAASNQPQHF	TGTGCCAGTAGTAAGAAAGCCGCGAGCAATCAGCCCCAGCATTTT
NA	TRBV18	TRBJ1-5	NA	CASSPRQGNQPQHF	TGTGCCAGCTCACCAAGGCAGGGCAATCAGCCCCAGCATTTT
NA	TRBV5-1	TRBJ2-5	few	CASSLARGGRETQYF	TGCGCCAGCAGCTTGGCCAGGGGAGGGAGAGAGACCCAGTACTTC
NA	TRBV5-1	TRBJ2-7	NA	CASHYGSSEQYF	TGCGCCAGCCACTATGGTTCAAGCGAGCAGTACTTC
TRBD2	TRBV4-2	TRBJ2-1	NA	CASSRGLAGSSSYNEQFF	TGTGCCAGCAGCCGTGGACTAGCGGGGTCGAGCTCCTACAATGAGCAGTTCTTC
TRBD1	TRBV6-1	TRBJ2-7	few	CASSESGQGAYEQYF	TGTGCCAGCAGTGAATCAGGACAGGGGGCTTACGAGCAGTACTTC
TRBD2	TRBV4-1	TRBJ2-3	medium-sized	CASSLTSGTDTQYF	TGCGCCAGCAGCCTGACTAGCGGCACAGATACGCAGTATTTT
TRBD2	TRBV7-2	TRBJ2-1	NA	CASSLVPSGGATNEQFF	TGTGCCAGCAGCTTAGTCCCGAGCGGGGGGGCCACAAATGAGCAGTTCTTC
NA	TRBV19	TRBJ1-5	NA	CASGGGGGNQPQHF	TGTGCCAGCGGGGGGGGAGGGGGCAATCAGCCCCAGCATTTT
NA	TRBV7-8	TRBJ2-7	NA	CASSREIYEQYF	TGTGCCAGCTCCCGGGAGATCTACGAGCAGTACTTC
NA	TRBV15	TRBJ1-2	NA	CATSRASPFNYGYTF	TGTGCCACCAGCAGAGCCAGTCCCTTCAACTATGGCTACACCTTC
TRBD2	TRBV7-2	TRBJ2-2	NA	CASSNSGASTGELFF	TGTGCCAGCAGCAATAGCGGGGCTAGCACCGGGGAGCTGTTTTTT
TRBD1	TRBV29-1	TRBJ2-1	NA	CSGGTGPYNEQFF	TGCAGCGGAGGGACAGGACCCTACAATGAGCAGTTCTTC
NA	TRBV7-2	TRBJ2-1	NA	CASSLVVRNEQFF	TGTGCCAGCAGCTTAGTAGTCCGCAATGAGCAGTTCTTC
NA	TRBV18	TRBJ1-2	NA	CASSGGYGYTF	TGTGCCAGCTCCGGCGGCTATGGCTACACCTTC
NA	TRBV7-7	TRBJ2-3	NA	CASSLGVGGPSDTQYF	TGTGCTAGCAGCTTAGGAGTTGGTGGGCCATCAGATACGCAGTATTTT
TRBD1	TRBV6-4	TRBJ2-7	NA	CASSRTGTAHSYEQYF	TGTGCCAGCAGTAGGACCGGGACAGCCCACTCCTACGAGCAGTACTTC
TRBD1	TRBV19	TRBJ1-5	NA	CASSIHLGQGDQPQHF	TGTGCCAGTAGTATTCACCTGGGACAGGGTGACCAGCCCCAGCATTTT
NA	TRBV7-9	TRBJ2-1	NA	CASSLTGNEQFF	TGTGCCAGCAGCTTAACAGGGAATGAGCAGTTCTTC
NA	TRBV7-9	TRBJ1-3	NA	CASSLLRGVRASGNTIYF	TGTGCCAGCAGCTTATTGCGGGGGGTGAGGGCCTCTGGAAACACCATATATTTT
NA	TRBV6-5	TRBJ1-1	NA	CASSRGGTEAFF	TGTGCCAGCAGTCGGGGAGGAACTGAAGCTTTCTTT
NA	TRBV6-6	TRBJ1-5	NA	CASSLTVEVMDQPQHF	TGTGCCAGCAGTTTGACCGTGGAGGTGATGGATCAGCCCCAGCATTTT
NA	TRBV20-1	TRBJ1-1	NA	CSASGRTEAFF	TGCAGTGCTAGTGGCAGGACTGAAGCTTTCTTT
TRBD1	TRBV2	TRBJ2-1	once	CASSDGTGVF	TGTGCCAGCAGTGATGGGACAGGCGTCTTC
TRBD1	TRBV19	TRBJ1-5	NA	CASSSQDRTRQPQHF	TGTGCCAGTAGTTCCCAGGACAGGACAAGGCAGCCCCAGCATTTT
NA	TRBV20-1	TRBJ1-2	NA	CSAKGHYGYTF	TGCAGTGCAAAAGGACATTATGGCTACACCTTC
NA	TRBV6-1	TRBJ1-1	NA	CASRPWRGSNTEAFF	TGTGCCAGCAGGCCCTGGCGGGGTTCGAACACTGAAGCTTTCTTT
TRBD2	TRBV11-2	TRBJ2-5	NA	CASSSPRGGTETQYF	TGTGCCAGCAGCTCCCCTCGGGGGGGCACGGAGACCCAGTACTTC
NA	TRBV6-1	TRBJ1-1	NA	CASSEGPNTEAFF	TGTGCCAGCAGTGAAGGGCCGAACACTGAAGCTTTCTTT
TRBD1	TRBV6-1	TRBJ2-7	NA	CASSYRTGGEQYF	TGTGCCAGCAGTTATAGGACAGGGGGCGAGCAGTACTTC
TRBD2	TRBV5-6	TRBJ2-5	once	CASSSVAGGETQYF	TGTGCCAGCAGCTCAGTAGCGGGGGGGGAGACCCAGTACTTC